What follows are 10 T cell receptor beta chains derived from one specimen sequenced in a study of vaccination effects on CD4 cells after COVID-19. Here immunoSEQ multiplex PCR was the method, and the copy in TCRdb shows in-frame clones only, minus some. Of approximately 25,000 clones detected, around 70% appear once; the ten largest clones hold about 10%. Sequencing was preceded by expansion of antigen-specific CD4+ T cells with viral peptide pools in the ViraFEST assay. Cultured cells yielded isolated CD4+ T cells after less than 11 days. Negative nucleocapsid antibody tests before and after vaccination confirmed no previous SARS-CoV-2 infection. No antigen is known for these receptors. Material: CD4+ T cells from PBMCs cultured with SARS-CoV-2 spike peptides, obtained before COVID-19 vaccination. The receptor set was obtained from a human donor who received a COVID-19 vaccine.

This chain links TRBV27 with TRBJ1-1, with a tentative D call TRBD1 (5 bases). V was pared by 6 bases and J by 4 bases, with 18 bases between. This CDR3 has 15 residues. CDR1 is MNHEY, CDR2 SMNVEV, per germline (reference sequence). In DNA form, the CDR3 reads TGTGCCAGCAGAGGGCCAGGGAGCAGAGGCACTGAAGCTTTCTTT. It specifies CASRGPGSRGTEAFF.

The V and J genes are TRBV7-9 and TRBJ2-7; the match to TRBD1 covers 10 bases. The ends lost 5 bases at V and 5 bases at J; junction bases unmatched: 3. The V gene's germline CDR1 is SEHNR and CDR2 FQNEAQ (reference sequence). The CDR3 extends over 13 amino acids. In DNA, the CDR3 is TGTGCCAGCAGCGAGGGACAGGGGCACGAGCAGTACTTC. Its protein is CASSEGQGHEQYF.

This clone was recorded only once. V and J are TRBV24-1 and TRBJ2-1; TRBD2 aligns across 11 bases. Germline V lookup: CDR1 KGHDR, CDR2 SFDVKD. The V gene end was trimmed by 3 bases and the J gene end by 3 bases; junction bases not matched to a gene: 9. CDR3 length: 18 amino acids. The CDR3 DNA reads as TGTGCCACCAGTGATACGTATTCCGGGACTAGCGGCTACAATGAGCAGTTCTTC. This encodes CATSDTYSGTSGYNEQFF.

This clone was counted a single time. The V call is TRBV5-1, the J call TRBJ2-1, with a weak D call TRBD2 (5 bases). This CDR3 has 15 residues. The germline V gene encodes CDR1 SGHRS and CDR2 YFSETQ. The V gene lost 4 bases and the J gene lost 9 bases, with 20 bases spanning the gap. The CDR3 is CASSTTSYGLGEQFF. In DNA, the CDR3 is TGCGCCAGCAGCACCACTAGTTACGGTTTGGGTGAGCAGTTCTTC.

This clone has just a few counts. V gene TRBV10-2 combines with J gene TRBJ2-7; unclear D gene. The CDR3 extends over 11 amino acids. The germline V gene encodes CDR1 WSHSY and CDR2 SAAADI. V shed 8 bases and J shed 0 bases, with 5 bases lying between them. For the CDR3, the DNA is TGCGCCAGCCGATACTCCTACGAGCAGTACTTC. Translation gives CASRYSYEQYF.

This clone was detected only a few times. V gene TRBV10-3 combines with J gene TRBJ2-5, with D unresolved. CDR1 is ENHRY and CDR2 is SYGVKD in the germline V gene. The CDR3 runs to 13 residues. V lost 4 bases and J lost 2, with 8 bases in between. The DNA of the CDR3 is TGTGCCATCAGTGGGAACAGTCAAGAGACCCAGTACTTC. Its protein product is CAISGNSQETQYF.

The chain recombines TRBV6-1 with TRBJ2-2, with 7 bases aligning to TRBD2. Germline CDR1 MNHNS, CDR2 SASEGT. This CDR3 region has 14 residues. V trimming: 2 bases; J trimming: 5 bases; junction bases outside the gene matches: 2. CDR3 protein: CASSELAETGELFF. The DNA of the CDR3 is TGTGCCAGCAGTGAACTAGCGGAGACCGGGGAGCTGTTTTTT.

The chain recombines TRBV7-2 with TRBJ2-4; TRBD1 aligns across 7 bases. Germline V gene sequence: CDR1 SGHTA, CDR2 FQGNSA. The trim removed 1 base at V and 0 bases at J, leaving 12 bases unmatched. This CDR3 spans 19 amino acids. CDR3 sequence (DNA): TGTGCCAGCAGCTTAGGGGTCAGGGGGTCGGCCTTAGCCAAAAACATTCAGTACTTC. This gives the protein CASSLGVRGSALAKNIQYF.

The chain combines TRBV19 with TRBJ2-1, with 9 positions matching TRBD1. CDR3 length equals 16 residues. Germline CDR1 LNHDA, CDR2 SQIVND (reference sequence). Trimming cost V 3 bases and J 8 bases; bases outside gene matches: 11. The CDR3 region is CASSMYGTGYIDEQFF. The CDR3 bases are TGTGCCAGTAGTATGTACGGGACAGGGTATATTGATGAGCAGTTCTTC.

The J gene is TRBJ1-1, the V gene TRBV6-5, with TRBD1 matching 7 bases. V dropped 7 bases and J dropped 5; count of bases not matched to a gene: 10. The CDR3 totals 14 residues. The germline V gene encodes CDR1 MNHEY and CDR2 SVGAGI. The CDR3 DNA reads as TGTGCCAGCATTAACGAGGCAGGGGGAACTGAAGCTTTCTTT. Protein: CASINEAGGTEAFF.